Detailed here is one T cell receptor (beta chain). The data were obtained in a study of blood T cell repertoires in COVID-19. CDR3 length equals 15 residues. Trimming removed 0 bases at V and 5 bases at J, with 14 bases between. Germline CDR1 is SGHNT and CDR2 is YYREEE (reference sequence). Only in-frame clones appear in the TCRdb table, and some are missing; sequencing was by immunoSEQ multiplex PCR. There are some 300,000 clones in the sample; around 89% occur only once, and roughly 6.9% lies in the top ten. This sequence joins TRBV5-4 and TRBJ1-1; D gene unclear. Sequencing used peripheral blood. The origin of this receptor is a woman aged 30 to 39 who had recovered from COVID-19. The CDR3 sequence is CASSLDAGGKTEAFF. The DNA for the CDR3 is TGTGCCAGCAGCTTGGATGCAGGAGGTAAAACTGAAGCTTTCTTT.